The clone carrying this TCR beta chain was counted ten times or more. What it binds is unknown. CDR1 is MDHEN and CDR2 is SYDVKM in the germline V gene. This CDR3 has 13 residues. Trimming stripped 5 bases from V and 4 bases from J, with 11 bases between. The data are from a study of T-cell reconstitution after alpha-beta-depleted transplantation in children. Whole-study results and caveats: By one year post-transplant, T-cell counts and diversity largely arose from T cells that were newly produced. Reportedly, only several hundred clones from non-depleted graft cells drove alpha-beta T-cell counts at about two months. Some patients owed their high day-60 TCRbeta diversity to surviving recipient T cells and thymic progenitors.

Construction of the TCRbeta library involved unique molecular identifiers. TCRdb analysed the PCR reads with MiXCR anew, one entry per CDR3 protein. The sample yields roughly 200,000 distinct CDR3 sequences, about a tenth seen once. This sample comprised PBMCs, obtained before TCRalphabeta/CD19-depleted stem cell transplant. The source of this sequence is a child younger than two with acute myeloid leukemia, due to receive a stem cell transplant. The chain carries TRBV28 and TRBJ2-5; no clear D gene. This chain's CDR3 is CASSTPSGETQYF. CDR3 DNA sequence: TGTGCCAGCAGTACCCCCTCGGGAGAGACCCAGTACTTC. The variable domain in full, completed from reference TRBV28 and TRBJ2-5, reads DVKVTQSSRYLVKRTGEKVFLECVQDMDHENMFWYRQDPGLGLRLIYFSYDVKMKEKGDIPEGYSVSREKKERFSLILESASTNQTSMYLCASSTPSGETQYFGPGTRLLVL.